Below, 27 T cell receptor beta chains from the same sample are listed, as sequenced in a study of blood T cell repertoires in COVID-19. Sequenced by immunoSEQ multiplex PCR; TCRdb stores in-frame clones only, minus some. The sample consists of about 45,000 clones, approximately 90% of them appearing once. What was sequenced was peripheral blood. These receptors were obtained from a human donor in a cohort sampled during active COVID-19.

The DNA of the CDR3 is TGTGCCAGCAGATACCAAATCGGGACAGTTGACACAGATACGCAGTATTTT. This sequence encodes CASRYQIGTVDTDTQYF. This rearrangement joins TRBV6-2 or TRBV6-3 to TRBJ2-3, with TRBD1 identical over 7 bases. The CDR3 runs to 17 residues. Germline loops: CDR1 MNHEY, CDR2 SVGEGT. J gave up 2 bases and V 6 bases, and 14 bases lay outside the gene matches.

The table lists this clone with a count of one. This chain links TRBV20-1 with TRBJ2-1; no reliable D call. CDR1 is DFQATT and CDR2 is SNEGSKA in the germline V gene (reference sequence). CDR3 length equals 13 residues. V dropped 3 bases and J dropped 10 bases, with 16 bases sitting between them. This chain's CDR3 is CSASSPLVREQFF. The CDR3 nucleotides read TGCAGTGCTAGTAGCCCCCTCGTGAGGGAGCAGTTCTTC.

The gene calls are TRBV6-6 and TRBJ2-1; 7 bases align to TRBD2. The CDR3 spans 15 residues. Germline V gene lookup returns CDR1 MNHNY and CDR2 SVGAGI (reference sequence). V dropped 6 bases and J dropped 6; count of bases not matched to a gene: 11. CDR3 nucleotide sequence: TGTGCCAGCAGACAAGCGGGAAGTGGGAGCAATGAGCAGTTCTTC. Protein product: CASRQAGSGSNEQFF.

This chain uses TRBV7-2 with TRBJ2-4; possible D gene TRBD2, 5 bases. The germline gives CDR1 SGHTA, CDR2 FQGNSA. With 5 bases removed from V and 3 bases from J, the gap between germline ends came to 20 bases. The CDR3 is 17 residues long. The DNA for the CDR3 is TGTGCCAGCAGCCTCCCAATGGGCTACCGGGGCAAAAACATTCAGTACTTC. It codes for CASSLPMGYRGKNIQYF. Drawing the rest from reference TRBV7-2 and TRBJ2-4, the complete variable domain is GAGVSQSPSNKVTEKGKDVELRCDPISGHTALYWYRQSLGQGLEFLIYFQGNSAPDKSGLPSDRFSAERTGGSVSTLTIQRTQQEDSAVYLCASSLPMGYRGKNIQYFGAGTRLSVL.

V usage is TRBV19 and J usage is TRBJ1-2, with D possibly TRBD1 on 6 matching bases. This CDR3 has 14 amino acids. Germline values: CDR1 LNHDA, CDR2 SQIVND (reference sequence). V lost 11 bases, J lost 5 bases, and 21 bases lay in between. This chain's CDR3 is CARRGGGGEYGYTF. In DNA form, the CDR3 reads TGTGCCCGCCGCGGCGGGGGGGGCGAATATGGCTACACCTTC.

The genes are TRBV5-5 and TRBJ2-1; TRBD2 matches 7 bases. The V and J ends lost 4 bases and 10 bases, in that order; junction bases with no gene match: 14. CDR3 length: 15 amino acids. CDR1 and CDR2 from the germline V gene are SGHKS and YYEKEE (reference sequence). In DNA, the CDR3 is TGTGCCAGCAGCCCGCGTTTGGGGTGGGAGGGAGAGCAGTTCTTC. Its translation is CASSPRLGWEGEQFF.

The V and J genes are TRBV19 and TRBJ1-2; 8 nucleotides match TRBD1. Losses at the gene ends were 6 bases for V and 5 bases for J; bases not matched to a gene: 20. Germline CDR1 and CDR2: LNHDA and SQIVND (reference sequence). The CDR3 has 18 amino acids. Here the CDR3 DNA reads TGTGCCAGTAGCGAAACCGGGACAGGTTATTTTTTGAGTTATGGCTACACCTTC. Residues: CASSETGTGYFLSYGYTF.

This chain links TRBV14 with TRBJ2-5, with 10 bases fitting TRBD2. The ends lost 6 bases at V and 1 base at J; junction bases unmatched: 5. The CDR3 totals 15 residues. Germline V CDR1 and CDR2: SGHDN, FVKESK. CDR3 DNA sequence: TGTGCCAGCAGACGGACTAGCGGACCCCAAGAGACCCAGTACTTC. It is translated as CASRRTSGPQETQYF.

V usage is TRBV4-3 and J usage is TRBJ2-1, with TRBD2 matching over 10 bases. Trimming cost V 4 bases and J 6 bases; bases outside gene matches: 15. This CDR3 spans 18 amino acids. Germline values: CDR1 LGHNA, CDR2 YSLEER. The DNA for the CDR3 is TGCGCCAGCAGCCCTACCGGGACTAGCGCCCCGAGGGCCAATGAGCAGTTCTTC. Its protein product is CASSPTGTSAPRANEQFF.

The chain uses TRBV2 and TRBJ2-2, with D possibly being TRBD2 (5 bases). The CDR3 covers 15 residues. The V end was cut by 6 bases, the J end by 3 bases, with 14 bases between. Germline loops: CDR1 SNHLY, CDR2 FYNNEI. CDR3: CASREDGFDTGELFF. The DNA of the CDR3 is TGTGCCAGCAGGGAGGACGGATTTGACACCGGGGAGCTGTTTTTT.

V usage is TRBV4-3 and J usage is TRBJ1-1; D is ambiguous. Germline assignment: CDR1 LGHNA and CDR2 YSLEER. V was trimmed by 0 bases and J by 0 bases, leaving 8 bases between them. The CDR3 has 15 residues. The DNA of the CDR3 is TGCGCCAGCAGCCAAGATCTGCGGATGAACACTGAAGCTTTCTTT. It translates to CASSQDLRMNTEAFF.

This clone showed up just once. J is TRBJ1-1 and V is TRBV4-3; D not certain. This CDR3 spans 14 amino acids. Germline V gives CDR1 LGHNA, CDR2 YSLEER. Trimming removed 3 bases at V and 6 bases at J, with 14 bases between. CDR3 coding DNA: TGCGCCAGCAGCCACCGGCGAGGGTTCTCTGAAGCTTTCTTT. Translation: CASSHRRGFSEAFF.

V and J are TRBV18 and TRBJ2-7; the D gene is possibly TRBD2 (6 bases). This CDR3 has 15 amino acids. Germline loops: CDR1 KGHSH, CDR2 LQKENI. V was trimmed by 5 bases and J by 2 bases, leaving 16 bases between them. The CDR3 bases are TGTGCCAGCTCAGGAGGGACTGCTACTCCCTACGAGCAGTACTTC. Encoded protein: CASSGGTATPYEQYF.

The rearrangement links TRBV28 to TRBJ1-5; D is perhaps TRBD1 (5 bases). The CDR3 spans 17 residues. Germline V lookup: CDR1 MDHEN, CDR2 SYDVKM. V lost 4 bases and J 2 bases, leaving 18 bases between the germline ends. The CDR3 nucleotides read TGTGCCAGCAGTTCGAGGGGTTTCGGGGGAGGCAATCAGCCCCAGCATTTT. Residues: CASSSRGFGGGNQPQHF.

This clone appeared once. J is TRBJ2-3 and V is TRBV5-6; D is uncertain. With 0 bases removed from V and 4 bases from J, the gap between germline ends came to 6 bases. This CDR3 has 13 residues. Germline lookup yields CDR1 SGHDT and CDR2 YYEEEE. The DNA for the CDR3 is TGTGCCAGCAGCTTGGCCGGAGCAGATACGCAGTATTTT. Residues: CASSLAGADTQYF.

Written as DNA, the CDR3 is TGCGCCAGCAGCACCCAATCAACTAGCGGGGCTAAGGGTCGGTTCTTC. Translation gives CASSTQSTSGAKGRFF. V and J are TRBV5-1 and TRBJ2-1; TRBD2 agrees at 10 bases. The trim removed 4 bases at V and 15 bases at J, leaving 19 bases unmatched. This CDR3 is built from 16 residues. CDR1 SGHRS and CDR2 YFSETQ come from the germline V gene. Based on the CDR3 plus reference TRBV5-1 and TRBJ2-1, the full variable domain is KAGVTQTPRYLIKTRGQQVTLSCSPISGHRSVSWYQQTPGQGLQFLFEYFSETQRNKGNFPGRFSGRQFSNSRSEMNVSTLELGDSALYLCASSTQSTSGAKGRFFGPGTRLTVL.

V is TRBV11-2 and J is TRBJ2-7; maybe TRBD1 (6 bases). V shed 6 bases and J shed 0 bases, with 24 bases lying between them. The CDR3 consists of 18 residues. CDR1 and CDR2 (germline): SGHAT, FQNNGV. The CDR3 protein is CASRGTRQGTRSSYEQYF. Here the CDR3 DNA reads TGTGCCAGCAGGGGCACAAGGCAGGGGACGAGGAGCTCCTACGAGCAGTACTTC.

This sequence joins TRBV7-8 and TRBJ2-6, with 11 bases fitting TRBD1. This CDR3 is built from 17 residues. Unmatched junction bases numbered 7, after V lost 8 bases and J lost 1 base. Germline V gene data show CDR1 as SGHVS and CDR2 as FQNEAQ. CDR3 sequence (DNA): TGTGCCAGCCTACCGGGACAGGGGGGATCTGGGGCCAACGTCCTGACTTTC. Residues: CASLPGQGGSGANVLTF.

V and J are TRBV28 and TRBJ1-2; D call uncertain. CDR1 is MDHEN and CDR2 is SYDVKM in the germline V gene. The length of the CDR3 is 14 residues. Trimming stripped 9 bases from V and 5 bases from J, with 19 bases between. The CDR3, as DNA: TGTGCCAGTAACTCCCTGAGGCCCCCGTATGGCTACACCTTC. This translates into CASNSLRPPYGYTF.

The rearrangement links TRBV24-1 to TRBJ2-3; possibly TRBD2 for D (6 bases). The CDR3 runs 17 residues. Trimming took 0 bases from V and 5 from J, leaving 17 bases between them. Germline V gene sequence: CDR1 KGHDR, CDR2 SFDVKD. The CDR3 bases are TGTGCCACCAGTGATTTGACCCCGGGGGATTGGCGAGATACGCAGTATTTT. Amino acids: CATSDLTPGDWRDTQYF.

The J gene is TRBJ2-7, the V gene TRBV2; 8 bases align to TRBD2. The trim removed 5 bases at V and 4 bases at J, leaving 7 bases unmatched. The germline V gene has CDR1 SNHLY and CDR2 FYNNEI. The CDR3 length is 14 residues. The CDR3 region has the DNA TGTGCCAGCAGTACCGGGACTAGACCATACGAGCAGTACTTC. Translating gives CASSTGTRPYEQYF.

CDR3 sequence reads: CSGGSANTGELFF. In DNA, the CDR3 is TGCAGCGGGGGGTCAGCGAACACCGGGGAGCTGTTTTTT. The chain employs TRBV29-1 and TRBJ2-2; possibly TRBD1 or TRBD2 for D (5 bases each). The germline V and J ends were trimmed by 7 bases and 0 bases, with 9 bases remaining between them. Germline CDR1 SQVTM, CDR2 ANQGSEA. The CDR3 totals 13 residues.

V and J are TRBV27 and TRBJ2-7; 9 bases fit TRBD1. CDR1 is MNHEY and CDR2 is SMNVEV in the germline V gene (reference sequence). The CDR3 is made up of 15 amino acids. With 6 bases clipped from V and 2 bases from J, the junction kept 8 bases outside the gene matches. CDR3 protein: CASSRPGTGPYEQYF. The CDR3 bases are TGTGCCAGCAGCCGTCCCGGGACAGGGCCCTACGAGCAGTACTTC.

This chain uses TRBV10-1 with TRBJ1-1; TRBD1 aligns across 9 bases. The junction had 3 bases not matched to a gene; V was cut back by 6 bases and J by 4 bases. The CDR3 totals 13 residues. The germline V gene has CDR1 WNHNN and CDR2 SYGVQD (reference sequence). The CDR3 DNA sequence: TGCGCCAGCAGCGGACAGGGGAGCACTGAAGCTTTCTTT. Translation: CASSGQGSTEAFF.

The V call is TRBV28, the J call TRBJ1-3; a possible D gene is TRBD1 (5 bases). The V gene lost 6 bases and the J gene lost 4 bases, with 16 bases spanning the gap. This CDR3 has 15 residues. Looked up from germline, CDR1 is MDHEN and CDR2 is SYDVKM. CDR3 amino acids: CASRSGGPGGNTIYF. In DNA, the CDR3 is TGTGCCAGCAGGTCGGGGGGTCCTGGAGGAAACACCATATATTTT.

The J gene is TRBJ2-7, the V gene TRBV6-5, with TRBD1 as a possible D gene (6 bases). Trimming took off 5 bases at V and 3 bases at J, with 11 bases between the two ends. From germline, CDR1 is MNHEY and CDR2 SVGAGI. The CDR3 consists of 13 residues. CDR3 protein: CASSRQAHYEQYF. CDR3 coding DNA: TGTGCCAGCAGTCGACAGGCCCACTACGAGCAGTACTTC.

This clone was observed once. V usage is TRBV5-4 and J usage is TRBJ1-4; 8 bases line up with TRBD1. The J segment lost 7 bases and the V segment lost 2 bases, leaving 4 bases of the junction unmatched. The CDR3 has 14 residues. The V gene's germline CDR1 is SGHNT and CDR2 YYREEE (reference sequence). The CDR3, as DNA: TGTGCCAGCAGCTTCAGGGGGCGCGGTGAAAAACTGTTTTTT. This encodes CASSFRGRGEKLFF. The full variable domain, in which reference TRBV5-4 and TRBJ1-4 provide the parts outside the CDR3, is ETGVTQSPTHLIKTRGQQVTLRCSSQSGHNTVSWYQQALGQGPQFIFQYYREEENGRGNFPPRFSGLQFPNYSSELNVNALELDDSALYLCASSFRGRGEKLFFGSGTQLSVL.